These 23 T cell receptor beta chains were sequenced from one sample in a study of patients and donors after allogeneic stem cell transplantation (dated by TCRdb to the early 2020s). The receptor library was made with RT-PCR. Sequenced on a NextSeq 550. The public reads were reanalyzed by TCRdb: fastp trimming at Q25, MiXCR alignment, in-frame beta chains only. All rows with the same CDR3 protein become a single entry with the most common DNA and genes. A total of fewer than 500,000 distinct CDR3 sequences appear in this sample, approximately 16% of them only once. Less than 8% of the sample is taken by the ten largest. What was sequenced was blood, either unsorted or a sorted T cell fraction (not recorded which). All receptors derive from a human donor who was either an allogeneic HSCT recipient or a stem cell or donor lymphocyte infusion donor (not recorded which). It is not recorded whose cells these are; they may come from a transplant donor.

This clonotype was seen more than once but under ten times. This chain uses TRBV9 with TRBJ1-1, with TRBD1 identical over 7 bases. With 4 bases clipped from V and 1 base from J, the junction kept 7 bases outside the gene matches. This CDR3 is 15 amino acids long. The germline V gene encodes CDR1 SGDLS and CDR2 YYNGEE. The CDR3 region has the DNA TGTGCCAGCAGCCCGGGGGACAGACCGAACACTGAAGCTTTCTTT. Its protein product is CASSPGDRPNTEAFF.

The chain joins TRBV6-1 to TRBJ2-5; 7 nucleotides agree with TRBD1. V lost 8 bases to trimming and J lost 0 bases; unmatched junction nucleotides: 9. CDR3 size: 15 residues. Germline lookup yields CDR1 MNHNS and CDR2 SASEGT. The CDR3 is CASWRSDRYQETQYF. The CDR3 DNA is TGTGCCAGCTGGCGATCGGACAGGTACCAAGAGACCCAGTACTTC.

This clonotype was recorded a few times. The chain joins TRBV20-1 to TRBJ1-1; no reliable D call. This CDR3 has 14 amino acids. Looked up from germline, CDR1 is DFQATT and CDR2 is SNEGSKA (reference sequence). The germline V and J ends were trimmed by 2 bases and 6 bases, with 16 bases remaining between them. CDR3 residues: CSARSVGGLAEAFF. CDR3 in DNA: TGCAGTGCTAGAAGCGTCGGAGGGTTGGCTGAAGCTTTCTTT.

This clonotype was counted only a few times. The rearrangement uses TRBV5-1 and TRBJ2-5; D perhaps matches TRBD2 (5 bases). Trimming shortened V by 7 bases and J by 4 bases, and 17 bases separated the two germline ends. CDR1 and CDR2 from the germline V gene are SGHRS and YFSETQ. The CDR3 totals 14 residues. The CDR3 region has the DNA TGCGCCAGCGGGGAGCGAGGGAACCGAGAGACCCAGTACTTC. Protein sequence: CASGERGNRETQYF.

This clonotype has a count of ten or more. V gene TRBV28 combines with J gene TRBJ1-1; D not certain. The CDR3 runs to 11 residues. With 5 bases removed from V and 11 bases from J, the gap between germline ends came to 12 bases. The germline CDR1 and CDR2 sequences are MDHEN and SYDVKM. CDR3 bases: TGTGCCAGCAGTCCCCGGATCCAGGCTTTCTTT. Its protein product is CASSPRIQAFF.

CDR3 amino acids: CAVGLQGKIGYGYTF. CDR3 in DNA: TGTGCCGTGGGGCTACAGGGGAAGATAGGGTATGGCTACACCTTC. The chain is built from TRBV2 and TRBJ1-2; 7 bases are shared with TRBD1. CDR1 SNHLY and CDR2 FYNNEI come from the germline V gene. Germline trimming cut 11 bases from V and 5 bases from J; bases unmatched to any gene: 17. The CDR3 sequence is 15 residues long. The full variable domain, with the rest looked up from reference TRBV2 and TRBJ1-2, is EPEVTQTPSHQVTQMGQEVILRCVPISNHLYFYWYRQILGQKVEFLVSFYNNEISEKSEIFDDQFSVERPDGSNFTLKIRSTKLEDSAMYFCAVGLQGKIGYGYTFGSGTRLTVV.

This clonotype was picked up a small number of times. The V gene is TRBV12-3 or TRBV12-4, the J gene TRBJ1-6, with unresolved D. V was shortened by 6 bases and J by 0 bases, with 9 bases between the two germline ends. This CDR3 region has 15 residues. In DNA, the CDR3 is TGTGCCAGCAGCATAAAGAGCTCCTATAATTCACCCCTCCACTTT. It encodes CASSIKSSYNSPLHF.

V usage is TRBV4-1 and J usage is TRBJ2-7; the D gene is possibly TRBD1 (5 bases). The CDR3 contains 17 residues. Trimming removed 0 bases at V and 2 bases at J, with 17 bases between. Per germline, CDR1 MGHRA and CDR2 YSYEKL. This CDR3 is CASSQDSSGLGAYEQYF. The DNA for the CDR3 is TGCGCCAGCAGCCAAGATTCATCAGGGTTGGGCGCCTACGAGCAGTACTTC.

Comments on this clonotype: A much larger clone sits a single nucleotide away, making a read error possible. The genes are TRBV7-9 and TRBJ2-7; no firm D call. The CDR3 contains 10 residues. Between the trimmed V and J ends, which lost 5 bases and 5 bases, there was a span of 4 bases. Germline V gives CDR1 SEHNR, CDR2 FQNEAQ (reference sequence). The CDR3: CASSLDEQYF. In DNA form, the CDR3 reads TGTGCCAGCAGCCTCGACGAGCAGTACTTC.

The V and J genes are TRBV5-1 and TRBJ2-5; no clear D. Trimming took 4 bases from V and 1 from J, leaving 8 bases between them. Per the germline V gene, CDR1 is SGHRS and CDR2 is YFSETQ. The CDR3 has 13 amino acids. In nucleotides, the CDR3 is TGCGCCAGCAGCCAATACTCCCAAGAGACCCAGTACTTC. Its translation: CASSQYSQETQYF.

The rearrangement uses TRBV6-1 and TRBJ2-7; D is possibly TRBD1 (5 bases). The CDR3 spans 13 residues. Germline lookup yields CDR1 MNHNS and CDR2 SASEGT. The V and J ends lost 8 bases and 7 bases respectively, with 18 bases between them. The CDR3 nucleotides read TGTGCCAGCTACTCGCGCCAGGGCCGGGAGCAGTACTTC. It encodes CASYSRQGREQYF.

V gene TRBV19 combines with J gene TRBJ1-1; D perhaps matches TRBD1 (5 bases). Trimming removed 1 base at V and 3 bases at J, with 9 bases between. This CDR3 is 14 amino acids long. Germline assignment: CDR1 LNHDA and CDR2 SQIVND (reference sequence). For the CDR3, the DNA is TGTGCCAGTAGTATAGGGGGGTGGGACACTGAAGCTTTCTTT. Translated, it gives CASSIGGWDTEAFF.

This chain uses TRBV15 with TRBJ2-7; D is possibly TRBD1 or TRBD2 (5 bases each). Germline V lookup: CDR1 LNHNV, CDR2 YYDKDF (reference sequence). The V end was cut by 3 bases, the J end by 0 bases, with 9 bases between. This CDR3 is 14 amino acids long. The CDR3 is CATSSWDRSYEQYF. In DNA, the CDR3 is TGTGCCACCAGCAGTTGGGACCGCTCCTACGAGCAGTACTTC.

CDR3 protein: CASSLAQGENTEAFF. CDR3 in DNA: TGTGCCAGCAGCTTAGCCCAGGGGGAGAACACTGAAGCTTTCTTT. The chain is built from TRBV7-9 and TRBJ1-1; 7 bases line up with TRBD1. The trim removed 0 bases at V and 1 base at J, leaving 2 bases unmatched. The length of the CDR3 is 15 residues. Per germline, CDR1 SEHNR and CDR2 FQNEAQ (reference sequence).

CDR3 sequence: CASSRYDSGLGQPQHF. CDR3 bases: TGTGCCAGCAGCCGTTATGACAGTGGCCTTGGACAGCCCCAGCATTTT. The chain couples TRBV6-2 or TRBV6-3 to TRBJ1-5; tentative D call: TRBD1 (5 bases). Germline V gene lookup returns CDR1 MNHEY and CDR2 SVGEGT. V dropped 6 bases and J dropped 7 bases, with 22 bases sitting between them. The CDR3 spans 16 residues.

The chain employs TRBV4-1 and TRBJ1-2; 7 nucleotides line up with TRBD1. The CDR3 contains 15 residues. From germline, CDR1 is MGHRA and CDR2 YSYEKL. V trimming: 2 bases; J trimming: 0 bases; junction bases outside the gene matches: 3. The chain's CDR3 is CASSQRDSSNYGYTF. The DNA of the CDR3 is TGCGCCAGCAGCCAAAGGGACAGCTCTAACTATGGCTACACCTTC.

This chain links TRBV2 with TRBJ2-5; D is possibly TRBD1 (5 bases). Looked up from germline, CDR1 is SNHLY and CDR2 is FYNNEI. The V and J ends lost 3 bases and 1 base respectively, with 9 bases between them. The CDR3 runs 14 residues. The CDR3 loop reads CASSDRGSQETQYF. CDR3 DNA sequence: TGTGCCAGCAGTGATAGGGGCAGCCAAGAGACCCAGTACTTC.

Concerning this clonotype: This could be a read error, since a much larger clone is one nucleotide away. The V and J genes are TRBV28 and TRBJ2-7; 7 positions agree with TRBD2. The CDR3 covers 14 residues. The germline gives CDR1 MDHEN, CDR2 SYDVKM. The V gene end was trimmed by 4 bases and the J gene end by 6 bases; junction bases not matched to a gene: 9. Here the CDR3 DNA reads TGTGCCAGCAGTTGGGAACTACCGGGAGGCGAGCAGTACTTC. Protein product: CASSWELPGGEQYF.

This clonotype was observed a handful of times. The chain has TRBV15 and TRBJ2-5; D is unresolved. V lost 1 base, J lost 3 bases, and 6 bases lay in between. In germline, CDR1 is LNHNV, CDR2 YYDKDF (reference sequence). This CDR3 has 13 residues. The CDR3 DNA follows: TGTGCCACCAGCAGAGCCAACGAAGAGACCCAGTACTTC. Translated, it gives CATSRANEETQYF.

The V gene is TRBV3-1, the J gene TRBJ2-4; D possibly corresponds to TRBD2 (6 bases). Germline CDR1 reads LGHDT; CDR2 reads YNNKEL (reference sequence). The CDR3 is 17 amino acids. The V end lost 4 bases, the J end lost 0 bases, and 16 bases lay between the germline ends. Written as DNA, the CDR3 is TGTGCCAGCAGCCTCTTTGGCGGGGTCGGAGCCAAAAACATTCAGTACTTC. Protein product: CASSLFGGVGAKNIQYF.

This clonotype was seen a few times. V gene TRBV6-1 combines with J gene TRBJ1-5; D unclear. V was pared by 4 bases and J by 2 bases, with 21 bases between. Germline-derived CDR1 and CDR2 are MNHNS and SASEGT. This CDR3 region has 18 residues. CDR3 amino acids: CASSGVGARIVGNQPQHF. CDR3 bases: TGTGCCAGCAGTGGGGTGGGTGCAAGGATCGTTGGCAATCAGCCCCAGCATTTT.

The chain carries TRBV24-1 and TRBJ1-2; 10 bases align to TRBD1. This CDR3 contains 16 residues. Trimming cost V 3 bases and J 4 bases; bases outside gene matches: 7. Looked up from germline, CDR1 is KGHDR and CDR2 is SFDVKD. CDR3 bases: TGTGCCACCAGTGATGCGACAGGGGGCGAGGGCTATGGCTACACCTTC. Its protein product is CATSDATGGEGYGYTF.

This clonotype was seen a handful of times. V usage is TRBV3-1 and J usage is TRBJ2-7; perhaps TRBD1 as D (6 bases). Germline CDR1 reads LGHDT; CDR2 reads YNNKEL (reference sequence). The CDR3 covers 16 residues. The V and J ends lost 0 bases and 6 bases respectively, with 18 bases between them. In DNA form, the CDR3 reads TGTGCCAGCAGCCAAGAGAGCGGTACCCGAGGGGGCGAGCAGTACTTC. Translating it yields CASSQESGTRGGEQYF.